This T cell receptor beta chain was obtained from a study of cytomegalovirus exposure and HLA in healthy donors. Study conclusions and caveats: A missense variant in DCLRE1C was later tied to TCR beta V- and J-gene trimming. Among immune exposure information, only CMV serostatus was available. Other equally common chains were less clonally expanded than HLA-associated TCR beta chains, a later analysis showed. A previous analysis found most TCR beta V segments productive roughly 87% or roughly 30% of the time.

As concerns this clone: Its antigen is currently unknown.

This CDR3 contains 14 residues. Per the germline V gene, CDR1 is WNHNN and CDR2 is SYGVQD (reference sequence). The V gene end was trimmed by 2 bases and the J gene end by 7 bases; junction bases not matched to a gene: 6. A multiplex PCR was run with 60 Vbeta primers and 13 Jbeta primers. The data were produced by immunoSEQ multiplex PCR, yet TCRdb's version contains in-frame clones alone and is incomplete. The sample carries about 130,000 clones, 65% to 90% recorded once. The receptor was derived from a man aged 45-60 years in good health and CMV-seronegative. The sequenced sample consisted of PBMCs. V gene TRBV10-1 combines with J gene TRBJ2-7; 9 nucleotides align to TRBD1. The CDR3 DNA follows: TGCGCCAGCAGTGAGACAGGGGGCCTTCAGGAGCAGTACTTC. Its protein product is CASSETGGLQEQYF.